Included here is one T cell receptor beta chain sequence, with context. This sample is part of a study of shared clonotypes between healthy human individuals. Study in general: A donor's plate count was three for CD4 naive and three for CD4 memory; CD8 naive had two and CD8 memory one.

Assay: immunoSEQ multiplex PCR; the TCRdb copy retains only in-frame clones and omits some. Of 650,000 to 800,000 clones in the sample, 72% were seen once. V was trimmed by 4 bases and J by 0 bases, leaving 12 bases between them. Germline V CDR1 and CDR2: LNHDA, SQIVND (reference sequence). This CDR3 comprises 15 residues. Sequencing was carried out using memory CD4+ T cells sorted from blood. The subset here: CD45RA-negative fraction. The genes are TRBV19 and TRBJ1-1; a possible D gene is TRBD1 (6 bases). This clonotype originated in a woman aged 25 to 39 in good health. CDR3 residues: CASSNRGQMNTEAFF. CDR3 DNA: TGTGCCAGTAGTAACCGGGGGCAGATGAACACTGAAGCTTTCTTT.